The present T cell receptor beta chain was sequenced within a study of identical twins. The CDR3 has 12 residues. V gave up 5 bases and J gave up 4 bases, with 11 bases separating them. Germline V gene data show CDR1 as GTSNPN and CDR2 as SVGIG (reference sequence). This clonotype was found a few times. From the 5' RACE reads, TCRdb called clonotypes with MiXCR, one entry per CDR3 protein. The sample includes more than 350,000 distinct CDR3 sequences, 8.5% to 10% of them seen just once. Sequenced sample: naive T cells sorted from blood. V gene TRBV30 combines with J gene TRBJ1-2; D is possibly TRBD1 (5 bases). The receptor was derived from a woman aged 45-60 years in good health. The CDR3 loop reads CAWGAGIYGYTF. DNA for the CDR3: TGTGCCTGGGGGGCAGGCATCTATGGCTACACCTTC.